The 3 T cell receptor beta chains below were found in one sample sequenced in a study of OX40 agonist ivuxolimab in advanced cancers. The protocol was immunoSEQ multiplex PCR, while the TCRdb copy is restricted to in-frame clones and leaves out a portion. The table includes about 69,000 clones, approximately 80% detected once. Sample: CD4+ or CD8+ T cells sorted from blood, taken in a trial of the OX40 agonist ivuxolimab. The receptors come from an adult with an advanced solid tumor such as melanoma, head and neck, liver or kidney cancer.

The chain has TRBV7-9 and TRBJ2-6, with 8 bases matching TRBD1. This CDR3 has 15 residues. With 5 bases clipped from V and 4 bases from J, the junction kept 4 bases outside the gene matches. Germline V gene lookup returns CDR1 SEHNR and CDR2 FQNEAQ (reference sequence). The CDR3 DNA sequence: TGTGCCAGCAGCCAGACAGGGGTGGGGGCCAACGTCCTGACTTTC. It yields the protein CASSQTGVGANVLTF.

This clone appeared once. The CDR3 reads CASSLLAGSDEQFF. DNA of the CDR3: TGTGCCAGCAGCCTCCTAGCGGGGAGCGATGAGCAGTTCTTC. The rearrangement links TRBV9 to TRBJ2-1; 9 positions match TRBD2. The germline CDR1 and CDR2 sequences are SGDLS and YYNGEE. V dropped 4 bases and J dropped 8; count of bases not matched to a gene: 7. The CDR3 totals 14 residues.

The gene calls are TRBV27 and TRBJ2-3, with 9 bases identical to TRBD1. CDR1 MNHEY and CDR2 SMNVEV come from the germline V gene (reference sequence). Losses at the gene ends were 7 bases for V and 3 bases for J; bases not matched to a gene: 2. The CDR3 runs to 13 residues. CDR3 nucleotides: TGTGCCAGCAACAGGGGGCTGACAGATACGCAGTATTTT. It yields the protein CASNRGLTDTQYF.